Below, 5 T cell receptor beta chains from the same sample are listed, as sequenced in a study of shared T cell receptors in the human thymus. TCRdb keeps only in-frame clones here, not all; method: immunoSEQ multiplex PCR. The sample shows roughly 560,000 clones, around 78% of them seen only once. This sample also appeared in a second study, on human thymus T cells.

Input material: thymocytes. The receptors shown here come from a boy younger than two with a congenital heart defect.

This clone came up a few times. The V call is TRBV21-1, the J call TRBJ2-5; no check of the table's D call, TRBD1, against the DNA was made. TRBJ2-7 matches the DNA end more closely, so the J call is doubtful. TRBV21-1 is an annotated pseudogene. The CDR3 totals 15 residues. The CDR3 loop is CASSKEDRVRYEQYF. CDR3 bases: TGTGCCAGCAGCAAAGAAGACAGGGTGAGGTACGAGCAGTACTTC.

The chain joins TRBV9 to TRBJ1-2; perhaps TRBD1 as D (6 bases). The CDR3 is made up of 14 amino acids. The V gene's germline CDR1 is SGDLS and CDR2 YYNGEE. V was cut by 6 bases and J by 4 bases, with 16 bases left in between. CDR3 sequence (DNA): TGTGCCAGCAACATGGACAGCGCCGGCTATGGCTACACCTTC. Translating it yields CASNMDSAGYGYTF. Drawing the rest from reference TRBV9 and TRBJ1-2, the complete variable domain is DSGVTQTPKHLITATGQRVTLRCSPRSGDLSVYWYQQSLDQGLQFLIQYYNGEERAKGNILERFSAQQFPDLHSELNLSSLELGDSALYFCASNMDSAGYGYTFGSGTRLTVV.

The J gene is TRBJ2-1, the V gene TRBV5-1; 8 bases are a match to TRBD1. J was trimmed by 5 bases and V by 1 base; bases with no gene match: 5. Germline V gene sequence: CDR1 SGHRS, CDR2 YFSETQ. CDR3 length: 15 residues. The CDR3 sequence is CASSLNRGDNNEQFF. The CDR3 DNA is TGCGCCAGCAGCTTGAACAGGGGGGATAACAATGAGCAGTTCTTC.

To note about this clone: Its ends do not fully match the called genes, so a read error is possible. The V and J genes are TRBV28 and TRBJ2-5; tentative D call: TRBD2 (5 bases). CDR3 length: 11 residues. The germline V gene has CDR1 MDHEN and CDR2 SYDVKM. For the CDR3, the DNA is TGTGCCAGCAGTGGAGGAAGCAGGAAGGACTTC. Encoded protein: CASSGGSRKDF.

The sample holds a few counts of this clone. CDR3 residues: CASSRERVGGTDTQYF. The CDR3 DNA reads as TGCGCCAGCAGCCGGGAGCGGGTTGGCGGCACAGATACGCAGTATTTT. This chain joins TRBV4-1 and TRBJ2-3, with a weak D call TRBD2 (6 bases). Trimming removed 4 bases from V and 1 base from J, with 15 bases in between. CDR3 length: 16 amino acids. Germline lookup yields CDR1 MGHRA and CDR2 YSYEKL.